The present T cell receptor beta chain was sequenced within a study of human T cells and chemical hapten exposure. Looking at the study overall: Small pooled library volume differences chiefly drove per-sample TCR yield variation. General observations from the study: The study found that DPC sensitization did not change TCRs above 1 in 1000 frequency.

V shed 4 bases and J shed 0 bases, with 7 bases lying between them. The CDR3 runs 13 residues. Germline assignment: CDR1 SQVTM and CDR2 ANQGSEA. Each cDNA molecule in the library carried unique molecular identifiers. Authors' analysis steps: From approximately 20,000 to 700,000 TCRs were found per sample, with a median of about 96,000. TCRdb fed the 5' RACE reads into MiXCR, producing one record per CDR3 protein. The V and J calls follow TCRdb's processing rather than the paper's. The sample contains approximately 150,000 distinct CDR3 sequences, around 4% of which appear only once. Notes on this clonotype: Its antigen is still unknown.

Unfractionated whole blood was the source of the extracted total RNA. This rearrangement joins TRBV29-1 to TRBJ2-4; D gene uncertain. The TCR comes from a female donor in good health. Written as DNA, the CDR3 is TGCAGCGTTGTACCTTTAGCCAAAAACATTCAGTACTTC. The encoded protein is CSVVPLAKNIQYF.